Here is one T cell receptor beta chain with its context. Antigen unknown. Time point meaning: newly diagnosed, previously untreated cHL patient sample. Thawed PBMCs were the source of CD8+ T cells, obtained through magnetic negative selection. Comparison came from newly diagnosed, untreated classical Hodgkin lymphoma PBMCs. This record belongs to a study of PD-1 blockade in classical Hodgkin lymphoma. Study results and caveats: There remain no defined causes for the repertoire differences, which possibly reflect disease activity or prior therapy. As was reported, newly diagnosed patients showed lower baseline TCR diversity than healthy donors did.

The ends were cut back, 4 bases at V and 3 bases at J, with 15 bases in the middle. This CDR3 is 15 amino acids long. The germline V gene has CDR1 MGHDK and CDR2 SYGVNS. Here immunoSEQ multiplex PCR was the method, and the copy in TCRdb shows in-frame clones only, minus some. The sample lists approximately 21,000 clones, roughly 89% occurring once. The source of this sequence is a human donor with classical Hodgkin lymphoma. Sequencing was done on a sample of CD8+ T cells from blood. This chain uses TRBV25-1 with TRBJ2-5; either TRBD1 or TRBD2 may fit D (5 bases each). As DNA, the CDR3 is TGTGCCAGCAGTGCACTCAGGGAGTGGGAAGAGACCCAGTACTTC. Amino acids: CASSALREWEETQYF.